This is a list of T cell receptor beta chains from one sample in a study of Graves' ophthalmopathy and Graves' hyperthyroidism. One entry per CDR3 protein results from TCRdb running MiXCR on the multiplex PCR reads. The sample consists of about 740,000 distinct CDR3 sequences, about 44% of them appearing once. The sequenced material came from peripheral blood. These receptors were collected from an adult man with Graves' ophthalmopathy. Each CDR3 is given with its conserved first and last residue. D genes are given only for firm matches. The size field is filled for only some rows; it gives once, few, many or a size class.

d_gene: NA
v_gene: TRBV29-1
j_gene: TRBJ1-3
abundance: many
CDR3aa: CSVEAEEGVELNTIYF
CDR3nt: TGCAGCGTTGAGGCGGAGGAGGGGGTGGAATTAAACACCATATATTTT

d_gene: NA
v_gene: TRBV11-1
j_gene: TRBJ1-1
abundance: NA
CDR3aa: CASSSAVGWNTEDFF
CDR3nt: TGTGCCAGCAGCTCGGCCGTCGGATGGAATACTGAAGATTTCTTT

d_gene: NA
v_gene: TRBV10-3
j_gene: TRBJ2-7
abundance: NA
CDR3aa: CAISYRTSYEQYF
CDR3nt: TGTGCCATCAGTTACAGGACCTCCTACGAGCAGTACTTC

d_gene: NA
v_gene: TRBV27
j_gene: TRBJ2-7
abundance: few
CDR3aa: CASSFRPRYEQYF
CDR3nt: TGTGCCAGCAGTTTTCGACCGCGCTACGAGCAGTACTTC

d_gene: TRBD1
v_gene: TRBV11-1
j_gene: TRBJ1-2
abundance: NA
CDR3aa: CASTPGQWTYGYTF
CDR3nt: TGTGCCAGCACCCCGGGACAGTGGACCTATGGCTACACCTTC

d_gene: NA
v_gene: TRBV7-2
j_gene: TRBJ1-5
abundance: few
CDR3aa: CASSFADNQPQHF
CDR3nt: TGTGCCAGCAGCTTCGCAGACAATCAGCCCCAGCATTTT

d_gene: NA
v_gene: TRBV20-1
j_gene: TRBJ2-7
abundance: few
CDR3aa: CSARDRGAQGSYEQYF
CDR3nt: TGCAGTGCTAGAGATCGGGGGGCACAAGGCTCCTACGAGCAGTACTTC

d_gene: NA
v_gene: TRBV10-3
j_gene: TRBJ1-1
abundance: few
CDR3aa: CAIRDGGRGGGTEAFF
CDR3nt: TGTGCCATCAGGGACGGGGGCAGGGGCGGGGGCACTGAAGCTTTCTTT

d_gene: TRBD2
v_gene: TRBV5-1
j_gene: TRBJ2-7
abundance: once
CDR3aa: CASSQKKRGPTCEQYF
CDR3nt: TGCGCCAGCAGCCAGAAGAAGCGGGGGCCCACCTGCGAGCAGTACTTC

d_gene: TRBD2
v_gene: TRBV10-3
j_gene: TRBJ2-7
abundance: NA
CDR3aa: CAISASGTSGVTYEQYF
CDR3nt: TGTGCCATCAGTGCTTCCGGGACTAGCGGGGTAACCTACGAGCAGTACTTC

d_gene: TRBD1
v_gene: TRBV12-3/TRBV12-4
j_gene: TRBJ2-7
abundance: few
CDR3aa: CASSYAAGGPYEQYF
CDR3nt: TGTGCCAGCAGTTACGCGGCAGGGGGCCCCTACGAGCAGTATTTC

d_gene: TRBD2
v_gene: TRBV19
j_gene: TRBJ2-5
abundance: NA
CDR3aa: CASTRGLADFETQYF
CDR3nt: TGTGCCAGTACCCGAGGGCTAGCGGATTTCGAGACCCAGTACTTC

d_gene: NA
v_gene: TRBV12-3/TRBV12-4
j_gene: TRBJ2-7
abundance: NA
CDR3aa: CASTRGESSYEQYF
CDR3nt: TGTGCCAGCACCAGGGGGGAGAGCTCCTACGAGCAGTACTTC

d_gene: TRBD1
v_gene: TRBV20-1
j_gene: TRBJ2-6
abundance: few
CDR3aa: CSAIQGAGGANVLTF
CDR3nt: TGCAGTGCTATACAGGGGGCAGGTGGGGCCAACGTCCTGACTTTC

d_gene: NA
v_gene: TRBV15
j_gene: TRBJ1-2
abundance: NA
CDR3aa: CASRARVTRGYTF
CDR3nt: TGTGCTTCTAGGGCGAGGGTAACTAGGGGCTACACCTTC

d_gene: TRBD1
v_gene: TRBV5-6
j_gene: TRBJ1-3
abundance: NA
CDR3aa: CASSLGQGAYGNTIYF
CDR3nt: TGTGCCAGCAGCTTGGGACAGGGGGCGTATGGAAACACCATATATTTT

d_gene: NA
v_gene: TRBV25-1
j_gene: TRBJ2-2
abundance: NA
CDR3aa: CAWSPTHGELFF
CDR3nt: TGTGCCTGGAGTCCCACCCACGGGGAGCTGTTTTTT

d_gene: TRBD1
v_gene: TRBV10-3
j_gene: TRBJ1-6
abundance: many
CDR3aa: CAISDSQGDSPLHF
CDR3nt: TGTGCCATCAGTGATAGCCAGGGGGATTCACCCCTCCACTTT

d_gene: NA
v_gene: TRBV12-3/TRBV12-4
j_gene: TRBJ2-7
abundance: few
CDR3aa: CASKGRVGHEQYF
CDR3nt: TGTGCCAGCAAGGGCAGGGTCGGCCACGAGCAGTACTTC

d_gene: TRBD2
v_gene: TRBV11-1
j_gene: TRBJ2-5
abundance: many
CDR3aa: CASSHRTSGRDQETQYF
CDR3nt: TGTGCCAGCAGCCACCGGACTAGCGGGAGGGATCAAGAGACCCAGTACTTC

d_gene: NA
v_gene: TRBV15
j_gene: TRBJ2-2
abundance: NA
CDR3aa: CATSIEGRRGELFF
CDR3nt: TGTGCCACCAGCATAGAGGGCAGGAGGGGGGAGCTGTTTTTT

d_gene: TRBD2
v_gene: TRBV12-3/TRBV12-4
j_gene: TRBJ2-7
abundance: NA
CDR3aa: CASSLEDSGSPYEQYF
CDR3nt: TGTGCCAGCAGTTTAGAGGATAGCGGGAGCCCCTACGAGCAGTACTTC

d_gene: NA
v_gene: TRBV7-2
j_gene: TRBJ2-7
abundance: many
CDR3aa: CASSLDQLASYEQYF
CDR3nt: TGTGCCAGCAGCTTAGACCAGCTAGCTAGTTACGAGCAGTACTTC

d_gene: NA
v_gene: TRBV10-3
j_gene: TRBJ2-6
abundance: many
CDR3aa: CAILKDGLLSGANVLTF
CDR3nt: TGTGCCATCCTGAAGGACGGACTCCTCTCTGGGGCCAACGTCCTGACTTTC

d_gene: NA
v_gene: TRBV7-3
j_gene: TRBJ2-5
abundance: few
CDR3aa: CASSLKGGLETQYF
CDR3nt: TGTGCCAGCAGCTTAAAAGGGGGTCTGGAGACCCAGTACTTC

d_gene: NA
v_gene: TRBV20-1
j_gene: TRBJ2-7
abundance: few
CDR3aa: CSARVEWNEQYF
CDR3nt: TGCAGTGCTAGAGTCGAGTGGAACGAGCAGTACTTC

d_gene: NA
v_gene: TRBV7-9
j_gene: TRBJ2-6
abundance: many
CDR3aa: CASSSMGSGANVLTF
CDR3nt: TGTGCCAGCAGCTCCATGGGGTCTGGGGCCAACGTCCTGACTTTC

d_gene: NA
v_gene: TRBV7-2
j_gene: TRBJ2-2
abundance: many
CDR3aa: CASRDRRGTGELFF
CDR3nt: TGTGCCAGCAGGGACAGGCGGGGCACCGGGGAGCTGTTTTTT

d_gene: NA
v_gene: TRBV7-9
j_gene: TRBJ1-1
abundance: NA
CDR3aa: CASSLDAGTTAFF
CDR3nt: TGTGCCAGCAGCTTAGATGCCGGGACGACAGCTTTCTTT

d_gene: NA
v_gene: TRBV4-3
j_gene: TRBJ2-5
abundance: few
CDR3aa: CASSQETARGRETQYF
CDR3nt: TGCGCCAGCAGCCAAGAAACGGCCCGGGGACGGGAGACCCAGTACTTC

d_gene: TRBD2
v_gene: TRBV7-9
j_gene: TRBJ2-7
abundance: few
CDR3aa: CASSLVAGAFYEQYF
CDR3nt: TGTGCCAGCAGCTTGGTAGCGGGAGCTTTCTACGAGCAGTACTTC

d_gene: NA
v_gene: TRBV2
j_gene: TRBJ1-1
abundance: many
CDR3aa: CASSGLEYTEAFF
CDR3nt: TGTGCCAGCAGTGGACTCGAGTACACTGAAGCTTTCTTT

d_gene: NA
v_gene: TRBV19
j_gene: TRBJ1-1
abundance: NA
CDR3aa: CASSMGPGIGEAFF
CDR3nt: TGTGCCAGTAGTATGGGCCCGGGGATAGGTGAAGCTTTCTTT

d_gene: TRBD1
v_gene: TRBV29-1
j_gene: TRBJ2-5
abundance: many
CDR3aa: CSATGQGGETQYF
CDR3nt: TGCAGCGCCACGGGACAGGGTGGCGAGACCCAGTACTTC

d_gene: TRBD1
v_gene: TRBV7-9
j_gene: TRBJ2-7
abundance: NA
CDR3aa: CASSHPGTGSPQVTF
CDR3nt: TGTGCCAGCAGCCACCCCGGGACAGGGTCCCCTCAAGTCACCTTC

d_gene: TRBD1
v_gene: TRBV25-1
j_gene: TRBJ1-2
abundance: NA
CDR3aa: CASSEPLGTAYGYTF
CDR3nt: TGTGCCAGCAGTGAACCATTAGGGACAGCCTATGGCTACACCTTC

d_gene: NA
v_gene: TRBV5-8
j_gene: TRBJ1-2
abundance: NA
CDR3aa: CASSFNIGRAYGYTF
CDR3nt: TGTGCCAGCAGCTTTAATATCGGCAGGGCCTATGGCTACACCTTC

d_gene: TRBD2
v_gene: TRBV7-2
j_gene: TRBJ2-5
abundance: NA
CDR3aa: CASSLAQREFCDQETQYF
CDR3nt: TGTGCCAGCAGCTTAGCACAGCGGGAGTTTTGTGACCAAGAGACCCAGTACTTC

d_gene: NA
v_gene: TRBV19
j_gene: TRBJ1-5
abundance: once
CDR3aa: CASSRRERETQHF
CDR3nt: TGTGCCAGTAGTCGGAGGGAGCGAGAGACCCAGCATTTT

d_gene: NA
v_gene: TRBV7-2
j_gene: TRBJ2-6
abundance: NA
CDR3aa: CASSLDVGGNVLTF
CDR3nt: TGTGCCAGCAGCTTAGATGTCGGGGGCAACGTCCTGACTTTC

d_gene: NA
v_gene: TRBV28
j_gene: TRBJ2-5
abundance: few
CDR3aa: CASLQRGVETQYF
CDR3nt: TGTGCCAGCTTACAGAGGGGAGTTGAGACCCAGTACTTC

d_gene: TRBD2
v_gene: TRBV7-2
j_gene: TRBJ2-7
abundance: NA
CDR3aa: CASSSGRTNEQYF
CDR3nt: TGTGCCAGCAGTAGCGGGAGGACGAACGAGCAGTACTTC

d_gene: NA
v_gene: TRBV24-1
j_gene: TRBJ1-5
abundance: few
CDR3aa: CASSPRGYSNQPQHF
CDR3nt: TGTGCCAGCTCCCCCCGGGGATATAGCAATCAGCCCCAGCATTTT

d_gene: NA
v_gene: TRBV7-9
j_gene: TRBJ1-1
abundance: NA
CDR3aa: CASSLRGEDTEAFF
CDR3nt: TGTGCCAGCAGCCTCAGGGGTGAGGACACTGAAGCTTTCTTT

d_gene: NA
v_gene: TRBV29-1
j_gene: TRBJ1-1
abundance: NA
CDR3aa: CSVVKMDTEAFF
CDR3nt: TGCAGCGTTGTAAAAATGGACACTGAAGCTTTCTTT

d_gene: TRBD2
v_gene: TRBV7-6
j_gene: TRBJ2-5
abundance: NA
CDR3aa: CASSWTSGTQYF
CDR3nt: TGTGCCAGCAGCTGGACTAGCGGGACCCAGTACTTC

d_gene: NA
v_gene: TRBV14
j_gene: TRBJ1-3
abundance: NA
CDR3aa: CASSRVEIAGNTIYF
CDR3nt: TGTGCCAGCAGCCGAGTTGAGATCGCTGGAAACACCATATATTTT

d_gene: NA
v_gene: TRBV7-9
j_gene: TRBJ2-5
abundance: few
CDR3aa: CASSWGLGETQYF
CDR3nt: TGTGCCAGCAGCTGGGGACTGGGAGAGACCCAGTACTTC

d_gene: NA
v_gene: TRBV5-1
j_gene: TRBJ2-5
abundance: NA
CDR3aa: CDSRETQYF
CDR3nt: TGCGACAGCAGAGAGACCCAGTACTTC

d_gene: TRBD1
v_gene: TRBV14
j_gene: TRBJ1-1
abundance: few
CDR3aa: CASSQVPKVLTGVSRAFF
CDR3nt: TGTGCCAGCAGCCAAGTCCCTAAAGTCCTGACAGGGGTGTCGAGAGCTTTCTTT